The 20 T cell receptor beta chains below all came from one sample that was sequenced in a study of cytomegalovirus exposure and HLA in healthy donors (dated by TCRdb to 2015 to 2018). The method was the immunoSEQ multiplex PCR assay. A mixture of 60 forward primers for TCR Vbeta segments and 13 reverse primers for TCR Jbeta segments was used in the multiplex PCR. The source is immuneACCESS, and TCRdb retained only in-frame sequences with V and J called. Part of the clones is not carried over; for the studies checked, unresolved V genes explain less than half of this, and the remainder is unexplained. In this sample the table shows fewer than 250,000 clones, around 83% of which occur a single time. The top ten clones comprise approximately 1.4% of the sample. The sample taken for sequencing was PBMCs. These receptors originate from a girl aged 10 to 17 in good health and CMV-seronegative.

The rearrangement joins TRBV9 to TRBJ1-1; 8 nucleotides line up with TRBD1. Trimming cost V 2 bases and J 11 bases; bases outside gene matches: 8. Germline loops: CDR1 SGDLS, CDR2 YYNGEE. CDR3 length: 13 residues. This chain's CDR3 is CASSVRSTGDAFF. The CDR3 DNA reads TGTGCCAGCAGCGTCCGTTCGACAGGGGACGCTTTCTTT.

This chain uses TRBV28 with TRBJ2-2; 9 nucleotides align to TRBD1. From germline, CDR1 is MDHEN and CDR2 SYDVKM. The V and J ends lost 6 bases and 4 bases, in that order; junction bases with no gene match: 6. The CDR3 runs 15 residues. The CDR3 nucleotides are TGTGCCAGCAGCTCGGGACAGGGAGGCACCGGGGAGCTGTTTTTT. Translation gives CASSSGQGGTGELFF.

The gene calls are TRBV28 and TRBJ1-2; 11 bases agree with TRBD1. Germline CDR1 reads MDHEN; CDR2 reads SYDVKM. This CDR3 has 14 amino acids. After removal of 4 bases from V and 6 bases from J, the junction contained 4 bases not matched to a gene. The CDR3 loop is CASSSGTGGHGYTF. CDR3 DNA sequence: TGTGCCAGCAGTTCCGGGACAGGGGGACATGGCTACACCTTC.

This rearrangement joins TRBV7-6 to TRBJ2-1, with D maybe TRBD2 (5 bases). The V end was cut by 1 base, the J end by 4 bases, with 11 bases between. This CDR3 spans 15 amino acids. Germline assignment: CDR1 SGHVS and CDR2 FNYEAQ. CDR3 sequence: CASSLVGKPYNEQFF. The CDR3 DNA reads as TGTGCCAGCAGCTTAGTCGGGAAGCCATACAATGAGCAGTTCTTC.

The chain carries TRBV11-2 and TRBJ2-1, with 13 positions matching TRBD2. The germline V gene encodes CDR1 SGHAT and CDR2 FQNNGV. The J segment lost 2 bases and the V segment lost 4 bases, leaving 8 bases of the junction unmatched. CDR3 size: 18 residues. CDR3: CASSSLRTSGGPYNEQFF. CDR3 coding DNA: TGTGCCAGCAGCTCCCTCCGGACTAGCGGGGGACCCTACAATGAGCAGTTCTTC.

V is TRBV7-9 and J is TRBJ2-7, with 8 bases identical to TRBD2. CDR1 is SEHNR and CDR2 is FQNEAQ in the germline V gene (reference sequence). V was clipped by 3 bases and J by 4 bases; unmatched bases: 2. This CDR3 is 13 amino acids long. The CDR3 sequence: CASSFASGYEQYF. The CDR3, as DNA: TGTGCCAGCAGCTTTGCTAGCGGGTACGAGCAGTACTTC. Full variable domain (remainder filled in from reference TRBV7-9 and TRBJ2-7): DTGVSQNPRHKITKRGQNVTFRCDPISEHNRLYWYRQTLGQGPEFLTYFQNEAQLEKSRLLSDRFSAERPKGSFSTLEIQRTEQGDSAMYLCASSFASGYEQYFGPGTRLTVT.

Here the CDR3 DNA reads TGTGCCAGCAGACTGGGGGCTAGACAGGGGAATTCACCCCTCCACTTT. Translation gives CASRLGARQGNSPLHF. The rearrangement joins TRBV2 to TRBJ1-6; 8 bases fit TRBD1. In germline, CDR1 is SNHLY, CDR2 FYNNEI. The CDR3 is made up of 16 amino acids. Unmatched junction bases numbered 11, after V lost 6 bases and J lost 7 bases. The full variable domain, with the rest looked up from reference TRBV2 and TRBJ1-6, is EPEVTQTPSHQVTQMGQEVILRCVPISNHLYFYWYRQILGQKVEFLVSFYNNEISEKSEIFDDQFSVERPDGSNFTLKIRSTKLEDSAMYFCASRLGARQGNSPLHFGNGTRLTVT.

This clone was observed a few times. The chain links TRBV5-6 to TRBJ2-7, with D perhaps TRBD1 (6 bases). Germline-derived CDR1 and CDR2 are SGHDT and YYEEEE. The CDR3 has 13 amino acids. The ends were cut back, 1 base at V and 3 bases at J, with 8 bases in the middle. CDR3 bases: TGTGCCAGCAGCTTGCAGGGGTACTACGAGCAGTACTTC. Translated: CASSLQGYYEQYF.

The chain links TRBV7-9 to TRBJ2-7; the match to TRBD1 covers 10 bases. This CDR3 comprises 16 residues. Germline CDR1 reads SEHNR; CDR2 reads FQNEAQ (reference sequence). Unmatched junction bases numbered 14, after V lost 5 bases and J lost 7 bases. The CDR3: CASSAFPGTGAQEQYF. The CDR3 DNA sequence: TGTGCCAGCAGCGCTTTCCCCGGGACAGGGGCCCAGGAGCAGTACTTC.

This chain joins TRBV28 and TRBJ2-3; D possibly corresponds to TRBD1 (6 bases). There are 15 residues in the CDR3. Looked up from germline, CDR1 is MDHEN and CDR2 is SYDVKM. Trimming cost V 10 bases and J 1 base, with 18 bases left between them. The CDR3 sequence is CATSLWAGGTDTQYF. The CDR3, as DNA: TGTGCCACCTCTCTTTGGGCAGGGGGCACAGATACGCAGTATTTT.

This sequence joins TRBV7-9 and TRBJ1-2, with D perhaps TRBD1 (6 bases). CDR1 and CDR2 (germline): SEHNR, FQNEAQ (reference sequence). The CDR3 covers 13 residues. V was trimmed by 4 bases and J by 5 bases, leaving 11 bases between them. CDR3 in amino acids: CASSSGGPYGYTF. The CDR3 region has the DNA TGTGCCAGCAGCTCCGGGGGGCCGTATGGCTACACCTTC. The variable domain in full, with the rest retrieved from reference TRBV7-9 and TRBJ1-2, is DTGVSQNPRHKITKRGQNVTFRCDPISEHNRLYWYRQTLGQGPEFLTYFQNEAQLEKSRLLSDRFSAERPKGSFSTLEIQRTEQGDSAMYLCASSSGGPYGYTFGSGTRLTVV.

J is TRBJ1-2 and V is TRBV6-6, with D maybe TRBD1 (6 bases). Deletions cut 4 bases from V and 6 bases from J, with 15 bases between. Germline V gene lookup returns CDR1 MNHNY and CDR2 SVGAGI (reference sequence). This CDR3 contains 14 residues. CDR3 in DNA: TGTGCCAGCAGTTCCGCGCCCGACAGGAATGGCTACACCTTC. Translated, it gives CASSSAPDRNGYTF.

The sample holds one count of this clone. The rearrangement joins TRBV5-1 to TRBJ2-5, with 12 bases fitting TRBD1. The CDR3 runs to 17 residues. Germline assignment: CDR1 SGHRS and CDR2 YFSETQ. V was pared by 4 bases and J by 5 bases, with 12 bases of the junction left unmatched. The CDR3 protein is CASSNRDRGPSVETQYF. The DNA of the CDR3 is TGCGCCAGCAGCAACCGGGACAGGGGGCCTTCAGTGGAGACCCAGTACTTC.

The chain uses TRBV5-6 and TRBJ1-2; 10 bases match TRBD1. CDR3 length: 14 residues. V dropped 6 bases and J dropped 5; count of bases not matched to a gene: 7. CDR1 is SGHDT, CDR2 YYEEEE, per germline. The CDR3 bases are TGTGCCAGCAAATCGGGACAGGGGTATTATGGCTACACCTTC. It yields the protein CASKSGQGYYGYTF.

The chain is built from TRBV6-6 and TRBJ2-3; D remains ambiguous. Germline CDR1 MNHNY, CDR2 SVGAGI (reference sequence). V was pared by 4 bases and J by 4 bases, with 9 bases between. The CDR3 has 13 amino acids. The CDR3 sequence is CASSSQTADTQYF. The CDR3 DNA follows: TGTGCCAGCAGTTCGCAGACTGCAGATACGCAGTATTTT.

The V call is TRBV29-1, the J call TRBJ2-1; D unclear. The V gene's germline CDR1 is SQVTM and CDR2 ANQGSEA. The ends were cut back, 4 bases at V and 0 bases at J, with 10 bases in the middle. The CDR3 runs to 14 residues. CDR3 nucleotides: TGCAGCGTTGCAAAGAGAAGCTCCTACAATGAGCAGTTCTTC. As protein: CSVAKRSSYNEQFF.

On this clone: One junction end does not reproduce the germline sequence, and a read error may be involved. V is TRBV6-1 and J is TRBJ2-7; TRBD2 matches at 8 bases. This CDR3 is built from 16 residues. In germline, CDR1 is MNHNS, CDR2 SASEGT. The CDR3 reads CASNERSGSFSYEQYF. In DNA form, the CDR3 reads TGTGCCAGCAATGAACGGAGCGGGAGCTTTTCCTACGAGCAGTACTTC.

The CDR3 spells CASSFEWTEAFF. Here the CDR3 DNA reads TGTGCCAGCAGCTTTGAGTGGACTGAAGCTTTCTTT. This sequence joins TRBV5-8 and TRBJ1-1; D gene ambiguous. The CDR3 sequence is 12 residues long. The germline V gene encodes CDR1 SGHTS and CDR2 YDEGEE. With 2 bases removed from V and 5 bases from J, the gap between germline ends came to 7 bases. The whole variable domain, filled in from reference TRBV5-8 and TRBJ1-1, reads EAGVTQSPTHLIKTRGQQATLRCSPISGHTSVYWYQQALGLGLQFLLWYDEGEERNRGNFPPRFSGRQFPNYSSELNVNALELEDSALYLCASSFEWTEAFFGQGTRLTVV.

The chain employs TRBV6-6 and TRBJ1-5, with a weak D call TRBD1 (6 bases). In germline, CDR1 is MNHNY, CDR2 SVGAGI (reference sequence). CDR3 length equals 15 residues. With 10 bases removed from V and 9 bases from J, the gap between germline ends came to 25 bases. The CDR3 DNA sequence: TGTGCCACGGACAGCCAGGAAAGCTTTAATGGGCCCCAGCATTTT. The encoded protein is CATDSQESFNGPQHF.

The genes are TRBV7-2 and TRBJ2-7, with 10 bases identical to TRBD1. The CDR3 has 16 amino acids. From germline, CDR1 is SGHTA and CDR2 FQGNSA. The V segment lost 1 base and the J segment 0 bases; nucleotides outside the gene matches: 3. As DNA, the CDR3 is TGTGCCAGCAGCTTAGACGGGACAGGGGTCTCCTACGAGCAGTACTTC. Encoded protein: CASSLDGTGVSYEQYF.